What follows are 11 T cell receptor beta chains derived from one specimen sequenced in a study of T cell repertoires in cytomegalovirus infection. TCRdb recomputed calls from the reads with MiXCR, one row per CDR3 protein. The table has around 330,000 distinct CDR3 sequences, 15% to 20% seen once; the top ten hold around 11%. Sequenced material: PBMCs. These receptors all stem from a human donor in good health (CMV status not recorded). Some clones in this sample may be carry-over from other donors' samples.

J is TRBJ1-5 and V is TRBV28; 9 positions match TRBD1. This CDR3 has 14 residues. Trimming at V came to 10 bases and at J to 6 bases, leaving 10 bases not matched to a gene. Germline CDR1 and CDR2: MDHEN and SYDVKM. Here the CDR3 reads CATEQGARLQPQHF. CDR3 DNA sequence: TGTGCCACCGAACAGGGGGCGAGGCTTCAGCCCCAGCATTTT.

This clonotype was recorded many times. The CDR3 DNA reads as TGTGCCAGCAGTTTATCGGACAGGGGGTACTACAATGAGCAGTTCTTC. The encoded protein is CASSLSDRGYYNEQFF. This chain joins TRBV28 and TRBJ2-1; TRBD1 aligns across 10 bases. This CDR3 spans 16 amino acids. The germline gives CDR1 MDHEN, CDR2 SYDVKM. V lost 1 base, J lost 3 bases, and 3 bases stayed unmatched.

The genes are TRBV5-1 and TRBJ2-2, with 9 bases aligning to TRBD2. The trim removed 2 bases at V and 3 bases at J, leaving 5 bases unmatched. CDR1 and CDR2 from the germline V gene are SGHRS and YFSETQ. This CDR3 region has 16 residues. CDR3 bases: TGCGCCAGCAGCTTAGTTGAGCGGGGGGACACCGGGGAGCTGTTTTTT. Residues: CASSLVERGDTGELFF.

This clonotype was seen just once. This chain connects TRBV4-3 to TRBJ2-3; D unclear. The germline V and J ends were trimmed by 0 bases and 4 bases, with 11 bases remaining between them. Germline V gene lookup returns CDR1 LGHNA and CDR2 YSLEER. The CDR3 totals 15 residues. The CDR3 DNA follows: TGCGCCAGCAGCCAAGATGTGGGTCCGCCAGATACGCAGTATTTT. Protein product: CASSQDVGPPDTQYF.

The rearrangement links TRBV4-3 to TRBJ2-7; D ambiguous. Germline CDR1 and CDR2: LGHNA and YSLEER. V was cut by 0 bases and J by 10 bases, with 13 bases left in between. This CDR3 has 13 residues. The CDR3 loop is CASSQEIGSSQYF. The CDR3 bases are TGCGCCAGCAGCCAAGAAATCGGGTCTTCTCAGTACTTC.

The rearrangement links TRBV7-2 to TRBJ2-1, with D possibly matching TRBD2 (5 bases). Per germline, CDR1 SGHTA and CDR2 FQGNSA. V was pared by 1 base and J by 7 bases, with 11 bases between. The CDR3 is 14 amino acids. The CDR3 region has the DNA TGTGCCAGCAGCTTAGGGTCTCGGGAAAATGAGCAGTTCTTC. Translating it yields CASSLGSRENEQFF.

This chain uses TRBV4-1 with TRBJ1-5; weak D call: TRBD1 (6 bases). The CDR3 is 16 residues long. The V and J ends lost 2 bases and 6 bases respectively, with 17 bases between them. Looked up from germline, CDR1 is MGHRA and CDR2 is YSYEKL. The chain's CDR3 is CASSQRRTVPPQPQHF. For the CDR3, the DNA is TGCGCCAGCAGCCAACGGCGGACAGTCCCACCTCAGCCCCAGCATTTT.

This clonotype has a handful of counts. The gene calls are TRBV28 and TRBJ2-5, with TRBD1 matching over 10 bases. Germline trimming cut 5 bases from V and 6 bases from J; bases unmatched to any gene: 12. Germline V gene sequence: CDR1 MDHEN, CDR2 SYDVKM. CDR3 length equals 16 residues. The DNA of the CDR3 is TGTGCCAGCAGTCCCCACGGACAGGGGGGCGTGAAGACCCAGTACTTC. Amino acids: CASSPHGQGGVKTQYF.

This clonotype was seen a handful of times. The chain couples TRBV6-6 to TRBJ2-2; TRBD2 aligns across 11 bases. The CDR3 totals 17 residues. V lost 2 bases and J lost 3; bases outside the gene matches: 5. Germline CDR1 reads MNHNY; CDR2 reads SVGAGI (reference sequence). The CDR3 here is CASSYMASGGYTGELFF. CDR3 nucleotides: TGTGCCAGCAGTTACATGGCTAGCGGGGGGTACACCGGGGAGCTGTTTTTT.

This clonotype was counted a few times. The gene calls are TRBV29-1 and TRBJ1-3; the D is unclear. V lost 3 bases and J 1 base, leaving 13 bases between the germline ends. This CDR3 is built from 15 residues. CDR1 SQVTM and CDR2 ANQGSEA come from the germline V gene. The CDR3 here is CSVDIPTSSGNTIYF. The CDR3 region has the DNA TGCAGCGTTGACATCCCGACGAGTTCTGGAAACACCATATATTTT.

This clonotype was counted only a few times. The CDR3 nucleotides read TGTGCCAGCAGTTTAGGCAGGGGACTTGGGCAGTACTTC. Translated: CASSLGRGLGQYF. V is TRBV27 and J is TRBJ2-7; D may be TRBD1 or TRBD2 (6 bases each). This CDR3 contains 13 residues. Germline V gene sequence: CDR1 MNHEY, CDR2 SMNVEV (reference sequence). Deletions cut 2 bases from V and 9 bases from J, with 14 bases between.